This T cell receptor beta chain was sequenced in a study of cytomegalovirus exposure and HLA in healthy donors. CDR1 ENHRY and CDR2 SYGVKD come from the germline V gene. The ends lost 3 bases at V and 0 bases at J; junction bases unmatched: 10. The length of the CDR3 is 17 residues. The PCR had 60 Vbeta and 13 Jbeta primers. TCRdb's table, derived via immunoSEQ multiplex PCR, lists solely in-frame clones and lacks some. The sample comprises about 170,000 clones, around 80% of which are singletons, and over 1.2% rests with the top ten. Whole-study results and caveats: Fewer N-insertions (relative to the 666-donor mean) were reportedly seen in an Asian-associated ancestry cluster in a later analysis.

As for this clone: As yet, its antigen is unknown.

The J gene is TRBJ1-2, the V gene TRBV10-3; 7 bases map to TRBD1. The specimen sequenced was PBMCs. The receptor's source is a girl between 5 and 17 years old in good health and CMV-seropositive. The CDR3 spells CAISDRDSYESNYGYTF. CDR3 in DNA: TGTGCCATCAGTGACCGGGACAGCTACGAATCTAACTATGGCTACACCTTC.